The T cell receptor beta chain under discussion was sequenced for a study of blood T cell repertoires in COVID-19. The overall study: Samples of COVID-19 (acute and convalescent) were obtained from the United States, Italy and Spain. Nucleic acid was either cDNA or gDNA, and it came from T cells, B-cell-depleted T cells, or PBMCs.

Source study methods: Reference gene primer amplification yielded estimated nucleated cell counts. TCRdb's copy holds only in-frame clones and misses some; the assay was immunoSEQ multiplex PCR. Clone size and the V and J calls come from that table; the DNA yielded D and trimming. Of approximately 150,000 clones in the sample, more than 75% were seen once. Trimming pared 0 bases from V and 0 bases from J, leaving 9 bases between. The CDR3 is 16 residues long. CDR1 and CDR2 (germline): MNHEY, SVGAGI. This clone is a singleton in its sample. The V and J genes are TRBV6-5 and TRBJ1-3, with D uncertain. The sequenced sample was peripheral blood. This clonotype was sampled from a man between 50 and 59 years old who had recovered from COVID-19. CDR3 sequence (DNA): TGTGCCAGCAGTTACTCGAGTACCTTCTCTGGAAACACCATATATTTT. This encodes CASSYSSTFSGNTIYF.